This TCR beta chain appears in the sequencing data of a study of T cells in Graves' hyperthyroidism and ophthalmopathy. Overall study findings and caveats: Onset of ophthalmopathy came a median around 6.2 months after the model predicted it.

The source material, RNA transcripts, was used to amplify TCR beta CDR3 regions. The primer set for the first-round RT-PCR of the TCR CDR3 was HTBI. TCRdb recomputed calls from the multiplex PCR reads with MiXCR, one row per CDR3 protein. This table holds roughly 530,000 distinct CDR3 sequences, under 20% found once. Trimming pared 6 bases from V and 6 bases from J, leaving 10 bases between. The CDR3 is made up of 12 amino acids. Germline CDR1 and CDR2: MNHNS and SASEGT. This clonotype was detected many times. What it binds is not known. For the diagnoses, clinical symptoms, serum thyroxine and TRAb, thyroid ultrasound and orbital computed tomography were used.

Sequences were obtained from blood. V and J are TRBV6-1 and TRBJ2-3; D is unresolved. This TCR came from a young woman with Graves' ophthalmopathy. The CDR3: CASSRSSDTQYF. The CDR3 coding sequence is TGTGCCAGCAGCCGGAGCAGCGATACGCAGTATTTT.